This passage covers 16 T cell receptor beta chains from one sample sequenced in a study of blood T cell repertoires in COVID-19 (dated by TCRdb to 2018 to 2020). Libraries came from the immunoSEQ multiplex PCR assay. The source is immuneACCESS, and TCRdb retained only in-frame sequences with V and J called. Part of the clones is not carried over; for the studies checked, unresolved V genes explain less than half of this, and the remainder is unexplained. This sample comprises 110,000 or so clones, around 89% of them detected only once. About 18% of the sample comes from the top ten. The sample taken for sequencing was peripheral blood. The receptors originated from a human donor with acute or convalescent COVID-19. The donor label of this sample is uncertain.

The chain combines TRBV9 with TRBJ2-7; TRBD2 agrees at 7 bases. V gave up 1 base and J gave up 0 bases; unmatched junction bases: 4. CDR1 and CDR2 from the germline V gene are SGDLS and YYNGEE. The CDR3 covers 15 residues. The CDR3 loop is CASSVSGGASYEQYF. CDR3 sequence (DNA): TGTGCCAGCAGCGTATCGGGGGGAGCCTCCTACGAGCAGTACTTC.

V gene TRBV5-1 combines with J gene TRBJ1-2, with D perhaps TRBD1 (5 bases). This CDR3 has 15 amino acids. V was pared by 2 bases and J by 6 bases, with 17 bases between. CDR1 is SGHRS, CDR2 YFSETQ, per germline. The CDR3 DNA sequence: TGCGCCAGCAGCTTTACAGGTGCCAGAGCCCATGGCTACACCTTC. It encodes CASSFTGARAHGYTF.

The rearrangement uses TRBV7-3 and TRBJ2-3, with no clear D. CDR1 SGHTA and CDR2 FQGTGA come from the germline V gene. The CDR3 is 14 amino acids. V was cut by 1 base and J by 0 bases, with 5 bases left in between. Here the CDR3 DNA reads TGTGCCAGCAGCTTAAGGGCTAGCACAGATACGCAGTATTTT. Translation gives CASSLRASTDTQYF.

The genes are TRBV28 and TRBJ1-5, with 7 bases fitting TRBD1. CDR1 MDHEN and CDR2 SYDVKM come from the germline V gene. The junction had 7 bases not matched to a gene; V was cut back by 2 bases and J by 6 bases. This CDR3 has 15 amino acids. The CDR3 DNA is TGTGCCAGCAGTTTAAAGGGGGCCCCTGTTCAGCCCCAGCATTTT. Its translation: CASSLKGAPVQPQHF.

V gene TRBV24-1 combines with J gene TRBJ2-1, with 9 bases that match TRBD2. The germline CDR1 and CDR2 sequences are KGHDR and SFDVKD. The CDR3 covers 15 residues. V trimming: 0 bases; J trimming: 5 bases; junction bases outside the gene matches: 1. CDR3 sequence: CATSDLGTSNNEQFF. The CDR3, as DNA: TGTGCCACCAGTGATTTGGGGACTAGCAACAATGAGCAGTTCTTC.

The V call is TRBV19, the J call TRBJ2-7; the match to TRBD2 covers 10 bases. Germline values: CDR1 LNHDA, CDR2 SQIVND (reference sequence). This CDR3 has 15 amino acids. V lost 3 bases to trimming and J lost 1 base; unmatched junction nucleotides: 3. The CDR3 DNA follows: TGTGCCAGTAGTATTGTGACTAGCGGGTCCTACGAGCAGTACTTC. It specifies CASSIVTSGSYEQYF.

This chain uses TRBV6-2 or TRBV6-3 with TRBJ2-5; D perhaps matches TRBD2 (5 bases). This CDR3 has 13 residues. With 3 bases removed from V and 3 bases from J, the gap between germline ends came to 8 bases. Looked up from germline, CDR1 is MNHEY and CDR2 is SVGEGT. The CDR3 DNA reads TGTGCCAGCAGTTATATGGGAGAAGAGACCCAGTACTTC. Translated, it gives CASSYMGEETQYF.

The chain links TRBV19 to TRBJ1-4; weak D call: TRBD1 (6 bases). The CDR3 has 15 amino acids. Trimming left V 6 bases short and J 3 bases short, with 14 bases between. Germline V gives CDR1 LNHDA, CDR2 SQIVND (reference sequence). The CDR3 spells CASSRLDRPNEKLFF. The CDR3 bases are TGTGCCAGTAGCCGTCTGGACAGACCTAATGAAAAACTGTTTTTT.

V gene TRBV6-6 combines with J gene TRBJ2-1, with 7 positions matching TRBD2. Germline V gene data show CDR1 as MNHNY and CDR2 as SVGAGI (reference sequence). Trimming at V came to 2 bases and at J to 8 bases, leaving 6 bases not matched to a gene. The CDR3 consists of 14 residues. The DNA for the CDR3 is TGTGCCAGCAGTTACCTCAGCGGGACGTATGAGCAGTTCTTC. Encoded protein: CASSYLSGTYEQFF.

V gene TRBV2 combines with J gene TRBJ2-2, with 8 bases lining up with TRBD1. The CDR3 sequence is 14 residues long. CDR1 SNHLY and CDR2 FYNNEI come from the germline V gene. Trimming removed 6 bases from V and 7 bases from J; junction bases left unmatched: 7. In DNA, the CDR3 is TGTGCCAGCAGACCCGGACAGGGTTTCGGGGAGCTGTTTTTT. The encoded protein is CASRPGQGFGELFF.

The chain employs TRBV19 and TRBJ1-2, with TRBD1 matching over 8 bases. Germline V gives CDR1 LNHDA, CDR2 SQIVND (reference sequence). The CDR3 sequence is 14 residues long. With 5 bases clipped from V and 7 bases from J, the junction kept 9 bases outside the gene matches. CDR3 protein: CASSLGRGHAGYTF. The CDR3 DNA reads as TGTGCCAGTAGTTTGGGCAGGGGGCATGCTGGCTACACCTTC.

The chain carries TRBV25-1 and TRBJ1-1; D ambiguous. Germline-derived CDR1 and CDR2 are MGHDK and SYGVNS. This CDR3 spans 15 amino acids. Trimming pared 4 bases from V and 3 bases from J, leaving 15 bases between. CDR3 amino acids: CASSGLTRSDTEAFF. The CDR3 DNA reads as TGTGCCAGCAGTGGATTAACACGTTCCGACACTGAAGCTTTCTTT. The variable domain in full, with the rest retrieved from reference TRBV25-1 and TRBJ1-1, is EADIYQTPRYLVIGTGKKITLECSQTMGHDKMYWYQQDPGMELHLIHYSYGVNSTEKGDLSSESTVSRIRTEHFPLTLESARPSHTSQYLCASSGLTRSDTEAFFGQGTRLTVV.

The chain is built from TRBV5-1 and TRBJ1-1; TRBD1 is a possible D gene (6 bases). V was pared by 5 bases and J by 5 bases, with 16 bases between. Germline CDR1 is SGHRS and CDR2 is YFSETQ. The CDR3 consists of 14 residues. CDR3 DNA sequence: TGCGCCAGCAGTTATCAACAGGGCGAAACTGAAGCTTTCTTT. It yields the protein CASSYQQGETEAFF.

The genes are TRBV19 and TRBJ1-1; 7 bases fit TRBD1. CDR3 length equals 14 residues. Germline CDR1 LNHDA, CDR2 SQIVND (reference sequence). V gave up 4 bases and J gave up 10 bases; unmatched junction bases: 12. The CDR3 coding sequence is TGTGCCAGTAGTAAAGGGGACAGCGGTTCGAGAGCTTTCTTT. It is translated as CASSKGDSGSRAFF. Full variable domain (remainder filled in from reference TRBV19 and TRBJ1-1): DGGITQSPKYLFRKEGQNVTLSCEQNLNHDAMYWYRQDPGQGLRLIYYSQIVNDFQKGDIAEGYSVSREKKESFPLTVTSAQKNPTAFYLCASSKGDSGSRAFFGQGTRLTVV.

The rearrangement uses TRBV29-1 and TRBJ2-5, with 12 positions matching TRBD1. J lost 4 bases, V lost 4 bases, and 10 bases had no gene match. This CDR3 contains 16 residues. Per germline, CDR1 SQVTM and CDR2 ANQGSEA. The CDR3 loop is CSVVEWGQGASETQYF. CDR3 DNA sequence: TGCAGCGTTGTCGAGTGGGGACAGGGGGCTTCAGAGACCCAGTACTTC.

In nucleotides, the CDR3 is TGTGCCAGCAGGGATTACAGGAAAACCTCCTACGAGCAGTACTTC. This gives the protein CASRDYRKTSYEQYF. V is TRBV28 and J is TRBJ2-7; D may be TRBD1 (5 bases). The length of the CDR3 is 15 residues. Germline V lookup: CDR1 MDHEN, CDR2 SYDVKM. V lost 6 bases to trimming and J lost 0 bases, with 15 bases between them.